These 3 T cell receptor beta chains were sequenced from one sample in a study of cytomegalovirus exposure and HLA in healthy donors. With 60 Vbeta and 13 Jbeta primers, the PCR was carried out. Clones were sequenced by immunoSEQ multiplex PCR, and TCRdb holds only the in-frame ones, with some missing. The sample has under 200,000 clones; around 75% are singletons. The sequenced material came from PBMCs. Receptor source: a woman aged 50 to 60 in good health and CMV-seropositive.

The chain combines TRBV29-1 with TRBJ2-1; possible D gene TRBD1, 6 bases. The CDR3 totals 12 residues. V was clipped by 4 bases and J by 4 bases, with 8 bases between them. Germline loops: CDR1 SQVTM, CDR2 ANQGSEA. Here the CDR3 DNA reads TGCAGCGTTGGCCAGGGGTACAATGAGCAGTTCTTC. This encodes CSVGQGYNEQFF.

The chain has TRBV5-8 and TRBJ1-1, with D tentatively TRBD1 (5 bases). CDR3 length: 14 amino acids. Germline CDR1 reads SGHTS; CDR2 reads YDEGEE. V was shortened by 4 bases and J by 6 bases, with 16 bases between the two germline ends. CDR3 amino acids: CASSLAGRDAEAFF. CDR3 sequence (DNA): TGTGCCAGCAGCCTCGCTGGGAGGGACGCTGAAGCTTTCTTT.

CDR3 loop: CASSLGILRVSAFF. The CDR3 bases are TGTGCCAGCAGCTTGGGAATTTTGAGAGTGTCAGCTTTCTTT. The chain has TRBV5-6 and TRBJ1-1; no clear D gene. The CDR3 is 14 amino acids. Germline V gene lookup returns CDR1 SGHDT and CDR2 YYEEEE. V lost 0 bases and J lost 10, with 16 bases in between.